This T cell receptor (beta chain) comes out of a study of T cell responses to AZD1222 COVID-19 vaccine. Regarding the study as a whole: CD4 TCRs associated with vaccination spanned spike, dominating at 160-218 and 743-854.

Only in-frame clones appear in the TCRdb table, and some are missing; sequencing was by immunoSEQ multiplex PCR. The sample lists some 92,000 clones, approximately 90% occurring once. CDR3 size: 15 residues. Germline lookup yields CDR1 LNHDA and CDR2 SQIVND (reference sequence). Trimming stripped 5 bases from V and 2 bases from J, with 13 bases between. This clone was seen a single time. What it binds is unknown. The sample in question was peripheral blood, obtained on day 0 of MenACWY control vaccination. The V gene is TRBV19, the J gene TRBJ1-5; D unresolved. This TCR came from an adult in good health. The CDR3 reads CASSGGSGGNQPQHF. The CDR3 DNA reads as TGTGCCAGTAGTGGCGGGAGCGGGGGCAATCAGCCCCAGCATTTT.